These 20 T cell receptor beta chains share one sample of origin, sequenced in a study of shared clonotypes between healthy human individuals. Measured with immunoSEQ multiplex PCR; TCRdb has only the in-frame clones, and not every one. The sample has about 1.5 million clones, 98% seen once; the top ten hold roughly 0.42%. The material sequenced was naive CD4+ T cells sorted from blood. Subset noted: CD45RA+ positively selected. The receptors shown here come from a man in his thirties or forties in good health.

The chain recombines TRBV5-1 with TRBJ2-5; D perhaps matches TRBD2 (5 bases). This CDR3 spans 13 amino acids. The V gene's germline CDR1 is SGHRS and CDR2 YFSETQ. Trimming took off 5 bases at V and 5 bases at J, with 13 bases between the two ends. CDR3 residues: CASRSRGMETQYF. CDR3 nucleotide sequence: TGCGCCAGCAGATCACGGGGAATGGAGACCCAGTACTTC.

V is TRBV29-1 and J is TRBJ2-5; D is unclear. V shed 3 bases and J shed 1 base, with 9 bases lying between them. The germline gives CDR1 SQVTM, CDR2 ANQGSEA. The CDR3 has 13 residues. In DNA form, the CDR3 reads TGCAGCGTTGATAGATCGGCCCAAGAGACCCAGTACTTC. It translates to CSVDRSAQETQYF.

The genes are TRBV18 and TRBJ1-4; D uncertain. The V gene lost 9 bases and the J gene lost 5 bases, with 13 bases spanning the gap. CDR3 length equals 13 residues. CDR1 and CDR2 (germline): KGHSH, LQKENI. This CDR3 reads CASSQAENEKLFF. CDR3 nucleotides: TGTGCCAGTTCCCAGGCGGAAAATGAAAAACTGTTTTTT.

This chain connects TRBV27 to TRBJ1-4; D ambiguous. In germline, CDR1 is MNHEY, CDR2 SMNVEV (reference sequence). V gave up 3 bases and J gave up 6 bases, with 8 bases separating them. This CDR3 comprises 13 residues. For the CDR3, the DNA is TGTGCCAGCAGTTTTCGGATAGATGAAAAACTGTTTTTT. This codes for CASSFRIDEKLFF.

As for this clone: Other DNA sequences of this sample code for an identical CDR3. This chain joins TRBV2 and TRBJ2-7; tentatively, D is TRBD2 (5 bases). V lost 6 bases to trimming and J lost 3 bases, with 6 bases between them. Germline lookup yields CDR1 SNHLY and CDR2 FYNNEI. The CDR3 has 11 amino acids. CDR3 sequence: CASSGDYEQYF. CDR3 DNA: TGTGCCAGCAGCGGGGACTACGAGCAGTACTTC.

The rearrangement links TRBV14 to TRBJ2-2; TRBD2 is a possible D gene (6 bases). This CDR3 region has 15 residues. The germline V gene has CDR1 SGHDN and CDR2 FVKESK. Deletions cut 4 bases from V and 5 bases from J, with 14 bases between. The CDR3 nucleotides are TGTGCCAGCAGCCGGAGGGGCGGATGGACCGGGGAGCTGTTTTTT. Its translation is CASSRRGGWTGELFF.

This chain connects TRBV5-1 to TRBJ2-7, with D possibly TRBD2 on 6 matching bases. Germline V gene data show CDR1 as SGHRS and CDR2 as YFSETQ. This CDR3 contains 15 residues. V was shortened by 0 bases and J by 2 bases, with 12 bases between the two germline ends. The CDR3, as DNA: TGCGCCAGCAGCTTGGCTAGCGCCTTAACCTACGAGCAGTACTTC. This codes for CASSLASALTYEQYF.

Note on this clone: Other nucleotide sequences in the sample specify the same CDR3. This chain links TRBV5-1 with TRBJ1-2, with TRBD1 identical over 9 bases. CDR1 SGHRS and CDR2 YFSETQ come from the germline V gene. CDR3 length equals 14 residues. V trimming: 4 bases; J trimming: 2 bases; junction bases outside the gene matches: 3. CDR3 DNA sequence: TGCGCCAGCAGCCCGACAGGGGGGAACTATGGCTACACCTTC. Protein sequence: CASSPTGGNYGYTF.

This clone was seen only once. The chain employs TRBV5-6 and TRBJ2-5, with 9 bases aligning to TRBD1. The CDR3 has 15 residues. J was trimmed by 5 bases and V by 4 bases; bases with no gene match: 9. CDR1 SGHDT and CDR2 YYEEEE come from the germline V gene. CDR3 nucleotide sequence: TGTGCCAGCAGCCGGACAGGGGTGGTTGTGGAGACCCAGTACTTC. Protein sequence: CASSRTGVVVETQYF.

Concerning this clone: The sample holds other DNA sequences that translate to the same CDR3. The chain couples TRBV9 to TRBJ2-1; D remains unclear. With 4 bases removed from V and 0 bases from J, the gap between germline ends came to 11 bases. CDR1 and CDR2 (germline): SGDLS, YYNGEE. CDR3 length: 15 residues. The CDR3 coding sequence is TGTGCCAGCAGCCCCCACGTAAGCTCCTACAATGAGCAGTTCTTC. It codes for CASSPHVSSYNEQFF.

The rearrangement uses TRBV11-2 and TRBJ2-2; D gene uncertain. Germline-derived CDR1 and CDR2 are SGHAT and FQNNGV. The CDR3 covers 12 residues. V was cut by 3 bases and J by 9 bases, with 8 bases left in between. The CDR3 sequence: CASSLEVRELFF. The DNA for the CDR3 is TGTGCCAGCAGCTTGGAAGTGAGGGAGCTGTTTTTT. The full variable domain, completed using reference TRBV11-2 and TRBJ2-2, is EAGVAQSPRYKIIEKRQSVAFWCNPISGHATLYWYQQILGQGPKLLIQFQNNGVVDDSQLPKDRFSAERLKGVDSTLKIQPAKLEDSAVYLCASSLEVRELFFGEGSRLTVL.

V usage is TRBV6-1 and J usage is TRBJ2-1; TRBD2 agrees at 10 bases. The CDR3 runs 15 residues. Germline trimming cut 0 bases from V and 9 bases from J; bases unmatched to any gene: 5. The V gene's germline CDR1 is MNHNS and CDR2 SASEGT. CDR3 in amino acids: CASSEALAGVGEQFF. In DNA, the CDR3 is TGTGCCAGCAGTGAAGCTCTAGCGGGAGTGGGTGAGCAGTTCTTC.

The chain has TRBV7-9 and TRBJ2-7; D may be TRBD1 (5 bases). CDR3 length equals 18 residues. Germline-derived CDR1 and CDR2 are SEHNR and FQNEAQ (reference sequence). Trimming removed 5 bases at V and 0 bases at J, with 23 bases between. CDR3 sequence reads: CASSPIVGRQPFSYEQYF. For the CDR3, the DNA is TGTGCCAGCAGCCCCATCGTGGGGCGACAGCCATTCTCCTACGAGCAGTACTTC.

J is TRBJ2-1 and V is TRBV10-1; 8 bases map to TRBD1. V shed 2 bases and J 2 bases; nucleotides not matched to a gene: 14. There are 19 residues in the CDR3. The germline gives CDR1 WNHNN, CDR2 SYGVQD (reference sequence). The CDR3 loop is CASSETFRGRLSPYNEQFF. As DNA, the CDR3 is TGCGCCAGCAGTGAGACGTTCAGGGGGCGACTATCGCCCTACAATGAGCAGTTCTTC.

J is TRBJ2-6 and V is TRBV5-1; 9 positions match TRBD1. The CDR3 consists of 17 residues. Trimming took 0 bases from V and 4 from J; bases not matched to a gene: 5. Per germline, CDR1 SGHRS and CDR2 YFSETQ. The CDR3 nucleotides read TGCGCCAGCAGCTTGGAACAGGGGGCGCTGGGGGCCAACGTCCTGACTTTC. Its protein product is CASSLEQGALGANVLTF.

This chain joins TRBV6-5 and TRBJ1-2; TRBD1 aligns across 8 bases. The CDR3 sequence is 14 residues long. CDR1 and CDR2 from the germline V gene are MNHEY and SVGAGI. The V segment lost 2 bases and the J segment 8 bases; nucleotides outside the gene matches: 7. The CDR3 bases are TGTGCCAGCAGTTACAGCAGGACAGGGAACGGCTACACCTTC. It yields the protein CASSYSRTGNGYTF.

Details on this clone: Distinct nucleotide sequences in the sample also encode this CDR3. This sequence joins TRBV7-9 and TRBJ2-5; 8 bases agree with TRBD1. J was trimmed by 0 bases and V by 1 base; bases with no gene match: 4. The CDR3 is 16 amino acids. The germline V gene encodes CDR1 SEHNR and CDR2 FQNEAQ (reference sequence). In DNA, the CDR3 is TGTGCCAGCAGCTTAGGAGACAGGGGACACCAAGAGACCCAGTACTTC. Translation gives CASSLGDRGHQETQYF.

V gene TRBV5-5 combines with J gene TRBJ2-3; 11 positions agree with TRBD2. There are 14 residues in the CDR3. V shed 3 bases and J 4 bases; nucleotides not matched to a gene: 1. Germline V gene lookup returns CDR1 SGHKS and CDR2 YYEKEE (reference sequence). CDR3 bases: TGTGCCAGCAGCTCACTAGCGGGAGCAGATACGCAGTATTTT. It is translated as CASSSLAGADTQYF.

J is TRBJ2-2 and V is TRBV18, with D perhaps TRBD1 (6 bases). The CDR3 consists of 15 residues. V dropped 4 bases and J dropped 3 bases, with 12 bases sitting between them. Looked up from germline, CDR1 is KGHSH and CDR2 is LQKENI. CDR3 DNA sequence: TGTGCCAGCTCACGGTCTCACAGGGACACCGGGGAGCTGTTTTTT. Protein sequence: CASSRSHRDTGELFF.

The rearrangement links TRBV7-8 to TRBJ2-7; D ambiguous. Germline CDR1 reads SGHVS; CDR2 reads FQNEAQ. The CDR3 contains 14 residues. Trimming took 4 bases from V and 0 from J, leaving 10 bases between them. CDR3 residues: CASSWTDRSYEQYF. In nucleotides, the CDR3 is TGTGCCAGCAGCTGGACGGATCGCTCCTACGAGCAGTACTTC.